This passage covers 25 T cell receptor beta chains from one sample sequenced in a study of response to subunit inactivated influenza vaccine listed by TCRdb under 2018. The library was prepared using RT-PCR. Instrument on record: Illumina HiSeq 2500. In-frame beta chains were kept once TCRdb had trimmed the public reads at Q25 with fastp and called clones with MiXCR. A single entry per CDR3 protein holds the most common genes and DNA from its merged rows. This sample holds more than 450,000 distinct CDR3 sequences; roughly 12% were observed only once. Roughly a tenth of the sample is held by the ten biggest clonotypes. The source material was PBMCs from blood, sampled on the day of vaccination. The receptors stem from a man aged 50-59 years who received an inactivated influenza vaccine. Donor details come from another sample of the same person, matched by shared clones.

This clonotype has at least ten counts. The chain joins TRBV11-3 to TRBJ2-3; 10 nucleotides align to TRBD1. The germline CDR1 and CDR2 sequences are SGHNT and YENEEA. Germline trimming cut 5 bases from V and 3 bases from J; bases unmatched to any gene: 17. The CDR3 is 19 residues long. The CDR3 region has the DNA TGTGCCAGCAGCCCATCCTTCGGACAGGGGGTCGGGAGGACAGATACGCAGTATTTT. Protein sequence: CASSPSFGQGVGRTDTQYF.

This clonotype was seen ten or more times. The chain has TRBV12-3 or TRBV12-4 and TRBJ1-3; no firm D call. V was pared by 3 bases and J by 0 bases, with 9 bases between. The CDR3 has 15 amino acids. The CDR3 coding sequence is TGTGCCAGCAGTTTCGGTCCGAGCTCTGGAAACACCATATATTTT. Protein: CASSFGPSSGNTIYF.

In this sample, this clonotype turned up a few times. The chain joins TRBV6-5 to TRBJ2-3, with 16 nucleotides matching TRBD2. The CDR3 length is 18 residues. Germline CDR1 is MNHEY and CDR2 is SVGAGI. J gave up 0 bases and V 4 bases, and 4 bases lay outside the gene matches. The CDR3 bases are TGTGCCAGCAGTTCGGGACTAGCGGGGGGGACTAGCACAGATACGCAGTATTTT. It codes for CASSSGLAGGTSTDTQYF.

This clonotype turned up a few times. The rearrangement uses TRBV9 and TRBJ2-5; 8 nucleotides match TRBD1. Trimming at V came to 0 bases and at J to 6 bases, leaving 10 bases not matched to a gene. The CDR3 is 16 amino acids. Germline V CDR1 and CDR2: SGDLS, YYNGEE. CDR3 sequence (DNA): TGTGCCAGCAGCGTAGGGCAGGACAGGGTGACAAAGACCCAGTACTTC. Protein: CASSVGQDRVTKTQYF. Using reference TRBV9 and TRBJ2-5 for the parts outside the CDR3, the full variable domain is DSGVTQTPKHLITATGQRVTLRCSPRSGDLSVYWYQQSLDQGLQFLIQYYNGEERAKGNILERFSAQQFPDLHSELNLSSLELGDSALYFCASSVGQDRVTKTQYFGPGTRLLVL.

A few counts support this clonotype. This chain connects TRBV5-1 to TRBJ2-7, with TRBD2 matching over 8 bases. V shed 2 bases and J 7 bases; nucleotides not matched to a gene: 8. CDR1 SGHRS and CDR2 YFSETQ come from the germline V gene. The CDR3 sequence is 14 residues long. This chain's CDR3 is CASSFDSGTGEQYF. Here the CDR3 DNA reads TGCGCCAGCAGCTTTGATAGCGGGACGGGGGAGCAGTACTTC.

The CDR3 region is CASSLGTGLGRAPYEQYF. For the CDR3, the DNA is TGTGCCAGCAGTTTGGGGACAGGGCTCGGGAGGGCCCCCTACGAGCAGTACTTC. The chain joins TRBV12-3 or TRBV12-4 to TRBJ2-7, with a possible D match to TRBD1 (9 bases). The length of the CDR3 is 18 residues. V lost 3 bases and J 2 bases, leaving 23 bases between the germline ends.

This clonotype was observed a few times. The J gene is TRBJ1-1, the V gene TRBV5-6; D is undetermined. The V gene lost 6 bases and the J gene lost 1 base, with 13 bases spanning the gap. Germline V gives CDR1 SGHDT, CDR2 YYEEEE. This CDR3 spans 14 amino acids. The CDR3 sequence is CASNVRWRNTEAFF. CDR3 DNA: TGTGCCAGCAATGTCAGGTGGAGGAACACTGAAGCTTTCTTT.

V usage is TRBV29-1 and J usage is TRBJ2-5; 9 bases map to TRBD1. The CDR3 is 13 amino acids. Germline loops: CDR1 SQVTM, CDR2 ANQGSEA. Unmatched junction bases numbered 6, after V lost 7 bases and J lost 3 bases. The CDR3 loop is CSEGGTGKETQYF. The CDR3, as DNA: TGCAGCGAGGGGGGGACAGGGAAAGAGACCCAGTACTTC.

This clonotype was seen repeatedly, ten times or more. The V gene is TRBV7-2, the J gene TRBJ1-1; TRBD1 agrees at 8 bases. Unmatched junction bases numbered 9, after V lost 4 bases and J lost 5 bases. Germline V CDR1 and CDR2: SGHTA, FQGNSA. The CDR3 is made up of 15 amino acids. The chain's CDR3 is CASSYVGQGRTEAFF. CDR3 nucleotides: TGTGCCAGCAGCTACGTTGGACAGGGAAGGACTGAAGCTTTCTTT.

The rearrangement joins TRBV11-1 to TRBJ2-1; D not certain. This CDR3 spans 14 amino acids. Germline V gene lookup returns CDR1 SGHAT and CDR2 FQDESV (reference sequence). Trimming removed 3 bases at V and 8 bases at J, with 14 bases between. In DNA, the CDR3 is TGTGCCAGCAGCTTTCTATCCTCCTGGGATGAGCAGTTCTTC. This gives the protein CASSFLSSWDEQFF.

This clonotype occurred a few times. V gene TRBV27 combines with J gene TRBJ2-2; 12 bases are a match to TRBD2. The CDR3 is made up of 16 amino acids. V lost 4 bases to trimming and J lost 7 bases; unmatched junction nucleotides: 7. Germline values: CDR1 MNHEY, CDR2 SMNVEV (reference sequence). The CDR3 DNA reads TGTGCCAGCAGTTCGACTAGCGGGAGAGATCTCGGGGAGCTGTTTTTT. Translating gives CASSSTSGRDLGELFF.

The chain's CDR3 is CASSPARQGPETQYF. The CDR3 nucleotides read TGTGCCAGCAGCCCAGCCCGACAGGGCCCAGAGACCCAGTACTTC. J is TRBJ2-5 and V is TRBV7-9; the match to TRBD1 covers 7 bases. The CDR3 is 15 amino acids. Trimming removed 5 bases from V and 4 bases from J; junction bases left unmatched: 10. CDR1 and CDR2 (germline): SEHNR, FQNEAQ (reference sequence).

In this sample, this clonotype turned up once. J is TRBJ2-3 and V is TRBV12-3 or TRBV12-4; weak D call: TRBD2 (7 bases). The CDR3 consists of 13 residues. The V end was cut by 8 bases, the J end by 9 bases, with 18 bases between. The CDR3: CASGLGGQNTQYF. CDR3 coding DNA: TGTGCCAGCGGACTCGGGGGGCAGAACACGCAGTATTTT.

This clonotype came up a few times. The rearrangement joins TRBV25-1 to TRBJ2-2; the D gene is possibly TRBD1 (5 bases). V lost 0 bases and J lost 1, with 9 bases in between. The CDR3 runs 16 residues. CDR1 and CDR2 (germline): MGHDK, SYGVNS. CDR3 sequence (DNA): TGTGCCAGCAGTGAATATGCAGGGATGAACACCGGGGAGCTGTTTTTT. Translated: CASSEYAGMNTGELFF.

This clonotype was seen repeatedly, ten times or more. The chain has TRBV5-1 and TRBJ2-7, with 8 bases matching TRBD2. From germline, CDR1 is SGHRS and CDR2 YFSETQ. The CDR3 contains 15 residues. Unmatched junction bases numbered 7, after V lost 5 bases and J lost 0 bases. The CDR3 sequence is CASRDSGVSSYEQYF. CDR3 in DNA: TGCGCCAGCAGGGATAGCGGGGTCAGCTCCTACGAGCAGTACTTC.

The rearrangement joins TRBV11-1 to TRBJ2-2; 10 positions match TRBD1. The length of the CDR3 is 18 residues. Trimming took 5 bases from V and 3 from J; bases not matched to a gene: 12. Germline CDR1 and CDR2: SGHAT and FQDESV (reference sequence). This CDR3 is CASSPSGGTGADTGELFF. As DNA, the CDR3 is TGTGCCAGCAGCCCCAGCGGTGGGACAGGGGCGGACACCGGGGAGCTGTTTTTT.

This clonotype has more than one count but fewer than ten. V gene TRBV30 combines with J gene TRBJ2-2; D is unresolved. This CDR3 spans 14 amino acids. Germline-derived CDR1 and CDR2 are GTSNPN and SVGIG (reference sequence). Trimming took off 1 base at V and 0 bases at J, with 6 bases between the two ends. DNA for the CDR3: TGTGCCTGGAGTGGGGGATCGAACACCGGGGAGCTGTTTTTT. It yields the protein CAWSGGSNTGELFF.

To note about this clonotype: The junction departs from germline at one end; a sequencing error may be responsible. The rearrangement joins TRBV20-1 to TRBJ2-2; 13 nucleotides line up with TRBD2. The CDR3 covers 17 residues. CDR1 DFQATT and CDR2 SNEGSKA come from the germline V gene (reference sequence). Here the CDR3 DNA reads TGCTGTGCTAGAAGGACTAGCGGGAGCGGGAGGACCGGGGAGCTGTTTTTT. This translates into CCARRTSGSGRTGELFF.

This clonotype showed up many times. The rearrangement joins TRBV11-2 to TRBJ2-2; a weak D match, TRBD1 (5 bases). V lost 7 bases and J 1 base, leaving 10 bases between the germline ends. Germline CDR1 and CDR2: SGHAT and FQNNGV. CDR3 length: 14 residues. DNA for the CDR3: TGTGCCAGCACCAACCAGGGGAACACCGGGGAGCTGTTTTTT. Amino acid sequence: CASTNQGNTGELFF. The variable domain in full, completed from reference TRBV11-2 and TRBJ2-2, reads EAGVAQSPRYKIIEKRQSVAFWCNPISGHATLYWYQQILGQGPKLLIQFQNNGVVDDSQLPKDRFSAERLKGVDSTLKIQPAKLEDSAVYLCASTNQGNTGELFFGEGSRLTVL.

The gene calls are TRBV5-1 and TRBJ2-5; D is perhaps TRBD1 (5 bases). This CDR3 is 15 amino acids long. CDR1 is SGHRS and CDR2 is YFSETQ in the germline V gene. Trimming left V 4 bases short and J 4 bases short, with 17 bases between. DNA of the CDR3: TGCGCCAGCAGCCTATTAAGCCCGCAGGGAGAGACCCAGTACTTC. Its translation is CASSLLSPQGETQYF.

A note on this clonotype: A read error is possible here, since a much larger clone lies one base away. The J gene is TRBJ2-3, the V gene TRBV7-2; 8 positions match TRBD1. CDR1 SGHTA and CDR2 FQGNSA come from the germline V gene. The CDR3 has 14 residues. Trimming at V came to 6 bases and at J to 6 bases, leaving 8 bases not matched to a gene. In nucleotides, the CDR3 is TGTGCCAGCAGGTTATCAGGGGGCGTGGATACGCAGTATTTT. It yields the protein CASRLSGGVDTQYF.

The CDR3 region has the DNA TGTGCCAGCAGCCACATGGATACGCAGTATTTT. Its protein is CASSHMDTQYF. This rearrangement joins TRBV11-2 to TRBJ2-3; D not resolved. Trimming cost V 5 bases and J 6 bases, with 6 bases left between them. CDR3 length: 11 amino acids. The germline gives CDR1 SGHAT, CDR2 FQNNGV.

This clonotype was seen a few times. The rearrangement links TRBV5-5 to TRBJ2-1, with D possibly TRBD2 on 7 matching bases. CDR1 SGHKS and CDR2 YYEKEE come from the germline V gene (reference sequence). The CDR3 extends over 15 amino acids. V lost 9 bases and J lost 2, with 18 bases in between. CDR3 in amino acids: CATRRGGGAYNEQFF. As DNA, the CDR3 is TGTGCCACCCGCCGAGGGGGGGGCGCCTACAATGAGCAGTTCTTC.

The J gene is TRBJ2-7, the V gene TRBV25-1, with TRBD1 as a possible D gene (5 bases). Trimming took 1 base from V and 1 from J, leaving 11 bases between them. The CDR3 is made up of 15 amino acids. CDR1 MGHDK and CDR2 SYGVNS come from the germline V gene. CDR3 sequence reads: CASSELGRESYEQYF. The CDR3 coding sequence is TGTGCCAGCAGTGAATTGGGCAGGGAATCCTACGAGCAGTACTTC.

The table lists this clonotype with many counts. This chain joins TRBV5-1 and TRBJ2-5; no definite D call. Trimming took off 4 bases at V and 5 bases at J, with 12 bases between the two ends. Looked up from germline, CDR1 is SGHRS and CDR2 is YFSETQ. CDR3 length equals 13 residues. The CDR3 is CASSPPRRETQYF. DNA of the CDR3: TGCGCCAGCAGCCCCCCCCGTAGGGAGACCCAGTACTTC.